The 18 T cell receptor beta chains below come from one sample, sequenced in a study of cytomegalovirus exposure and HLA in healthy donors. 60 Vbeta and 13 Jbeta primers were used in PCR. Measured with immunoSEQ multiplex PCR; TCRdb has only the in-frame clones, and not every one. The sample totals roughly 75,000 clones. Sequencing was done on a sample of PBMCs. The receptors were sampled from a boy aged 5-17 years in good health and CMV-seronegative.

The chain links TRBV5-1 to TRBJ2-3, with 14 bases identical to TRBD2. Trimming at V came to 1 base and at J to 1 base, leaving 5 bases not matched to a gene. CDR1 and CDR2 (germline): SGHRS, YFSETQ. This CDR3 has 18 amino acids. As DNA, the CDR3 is TGCGCCAGCAGCTTGAGACTAGCGGGAGGGAGAGGCACAGATACGCAGTATTTT. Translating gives CASSLRLAGGRGTDTQYF.

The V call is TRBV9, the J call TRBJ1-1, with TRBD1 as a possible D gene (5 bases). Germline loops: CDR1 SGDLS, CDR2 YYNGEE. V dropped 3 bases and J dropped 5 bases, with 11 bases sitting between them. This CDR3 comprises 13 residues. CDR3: CASSGSGMTEAFF. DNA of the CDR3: TGTGCCAGCAGCGGTTCAGGGATGACTGAAGCTTTCTTT. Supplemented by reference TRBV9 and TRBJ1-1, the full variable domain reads DSGVTQTPKHLITATGQRVTLRCSPRSGDLSVYWYQQSLDQGLQFLIQYYNGEERAKGNILERFSAQQFPDLHSELNLSSLELGDSALYFCASSGSGMTEAFFGQGTRLTVV.

CDR3 protein: CASSLPGLSAYEQYF. CDR3 in DNA: TGTGCCAGCAGTTTACCGGGACTATCGGCTTACGAGCAGTACTTC. J is TRBJ2-7 and V is TRBV5-4; 7 bases map to TRBD2. V gave up 5 bases and J gave up 4 bases; unmatched junction bases: 12. This CDR3 spans 15 amino acids. Per germline, CDR1 SGHNT and CDR2 YYREEE (reference sequence).

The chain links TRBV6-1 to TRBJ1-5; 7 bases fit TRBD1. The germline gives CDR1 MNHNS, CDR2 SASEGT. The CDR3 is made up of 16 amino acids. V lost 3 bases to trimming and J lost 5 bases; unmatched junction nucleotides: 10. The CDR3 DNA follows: TGTGCCAGCAGTGATATGTCCAGGGGGGTCTATCAGCCCCAGCATTTT. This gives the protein CASSDMSRGVYQPQHF.

Here the CDR3 reads CAISEWGDTEAFF. The DNA of the CDR3 is TGTGCCATCAGTGAGTGGGGGGACACTGAAGCTTTCTTT. The chain is built from TRBV10-3 and TRBJ1-1; D may be TRBD1 (5 bases). Germline lookup yields CDR1 ENHRY and CDR2 SYGVKD. Trimming cost V 1 base and J 3 bases, with 6 bases left between them. The CDR3 is made up of 13 amino acids.

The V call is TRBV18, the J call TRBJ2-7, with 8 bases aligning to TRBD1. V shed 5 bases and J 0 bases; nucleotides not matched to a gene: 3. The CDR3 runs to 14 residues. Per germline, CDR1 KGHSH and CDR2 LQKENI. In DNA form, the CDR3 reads TGTGCCAGCTCATCCGGGACAGGCTCCTACGAGCAGTACTTC. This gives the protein CASSSGTGSYEQYF.

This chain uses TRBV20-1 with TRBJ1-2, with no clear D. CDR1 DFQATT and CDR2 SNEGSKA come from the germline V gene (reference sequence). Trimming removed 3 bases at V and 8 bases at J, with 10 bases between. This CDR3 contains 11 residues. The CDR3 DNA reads TGCAGTGCTAGCCCCGCGCGGGGCTACACCTTC. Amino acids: CSASPARGYTF.

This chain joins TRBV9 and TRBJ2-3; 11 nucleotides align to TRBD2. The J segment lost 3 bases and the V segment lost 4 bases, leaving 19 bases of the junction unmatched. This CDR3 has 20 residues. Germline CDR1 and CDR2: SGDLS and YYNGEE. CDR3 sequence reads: CASSTANGLAGQLKTDTQYF. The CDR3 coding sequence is TGTGCCAGCAGCACAGCCAACGGACTAGCGGGCCAACTCAAGACAGATACGCAGTATTTT.

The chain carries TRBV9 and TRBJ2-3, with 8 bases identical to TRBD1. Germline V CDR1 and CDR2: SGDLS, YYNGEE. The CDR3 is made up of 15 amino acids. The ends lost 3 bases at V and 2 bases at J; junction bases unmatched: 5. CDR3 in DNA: TGTGCCAGCAGCGCCCGGGACAGGATCACAGATACGCAGTATTTT. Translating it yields CASSARDRITDTQYF.

The CDR3 region has the DNA TGTGCCAGCAGTGAAGGGGTCGGCAGGGGGTCCGAGGTTTACCCCCAGCATTTT. This translates into CASSEGVGRGSEVYPQHF. The chain employs TRBV2 and TRBJ1-5, with TRBD1 identical over 7 bases. The CDR3 is made up of 18 amino acids. From germline, CDR1 is SNHLY and CDR2 FYNNEI. J was trimmed by 10 bases and V by 1 base; bases with no gene match: 19. Complete variable domain (other parts from reference TRBV2 and TRBJ1-5): EPEVTQTPSHQVTQMGQEVILRCVPISNHLYFYWYRQILGQKVEFLVSFYNNEISEKSEIFDDQFSVERPDGSNFTLKIRSTKLEDSAMYFCASSEGVGRGSEVYPQHFGDGTRLSIL.

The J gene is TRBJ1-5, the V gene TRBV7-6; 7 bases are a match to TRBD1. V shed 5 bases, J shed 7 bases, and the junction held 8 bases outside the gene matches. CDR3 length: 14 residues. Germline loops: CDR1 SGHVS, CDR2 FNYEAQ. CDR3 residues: CASSATGVLQPQHF. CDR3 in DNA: TGTGCCAGCAGCGCTACAGGGGTTTTGCAGCCCCAGCATTTT.

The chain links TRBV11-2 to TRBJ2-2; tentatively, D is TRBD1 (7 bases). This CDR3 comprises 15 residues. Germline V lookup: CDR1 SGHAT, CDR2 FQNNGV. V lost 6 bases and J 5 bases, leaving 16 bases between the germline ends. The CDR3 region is CASRPSQGGTGELFF. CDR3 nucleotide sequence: TGTGCCAGCAGACCAAGTCAGGGGGGAACCGGGGAGCTGTTTTTT.

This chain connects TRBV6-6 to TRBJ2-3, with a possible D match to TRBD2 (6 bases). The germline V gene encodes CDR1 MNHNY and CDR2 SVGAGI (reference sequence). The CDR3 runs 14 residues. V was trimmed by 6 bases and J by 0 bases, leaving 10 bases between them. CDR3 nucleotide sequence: TGTGCCAGCAGCCCCGGGACTAGCACAGATACGCAGTATTTT. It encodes CASSPGTSTDTQYF.

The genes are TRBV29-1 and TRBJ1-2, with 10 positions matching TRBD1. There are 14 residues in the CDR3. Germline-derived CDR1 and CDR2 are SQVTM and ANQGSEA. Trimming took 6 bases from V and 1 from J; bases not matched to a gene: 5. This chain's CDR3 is CSVTGGAVNYGYTF. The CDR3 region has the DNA TGCAGCGTGACAGGGGGCGCCGTTAACTATGGCTACACCTTC. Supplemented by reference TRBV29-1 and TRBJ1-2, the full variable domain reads SAVISQKPSRDICQRGTSLTIQCQVDSQVTMMFWYRQQPGQSLTLIATANQGSEATYESGFVIDKFPISRPNLTFSTLTVSNMSPEDSSIYLCSVTGGAVNYGYTFGSGTRLTVV.

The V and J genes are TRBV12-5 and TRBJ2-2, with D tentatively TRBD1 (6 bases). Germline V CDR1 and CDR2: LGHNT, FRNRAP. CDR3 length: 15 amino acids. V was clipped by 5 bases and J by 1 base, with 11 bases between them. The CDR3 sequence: CASGMGHRNTGELFF. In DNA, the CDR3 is TGTGCTAGTGGTATGGGACACCGGAACACCGGGGAGCTGTTTTTT.

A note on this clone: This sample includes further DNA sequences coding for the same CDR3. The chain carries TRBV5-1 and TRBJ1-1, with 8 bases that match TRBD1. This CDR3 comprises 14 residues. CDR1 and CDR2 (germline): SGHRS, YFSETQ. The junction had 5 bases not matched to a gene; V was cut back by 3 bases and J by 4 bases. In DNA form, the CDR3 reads TGCGCCAGCAGCTCTCAGGGGGCTGGCACTGAAGCTTTCTTT. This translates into CASSSQGAGTEAFF.

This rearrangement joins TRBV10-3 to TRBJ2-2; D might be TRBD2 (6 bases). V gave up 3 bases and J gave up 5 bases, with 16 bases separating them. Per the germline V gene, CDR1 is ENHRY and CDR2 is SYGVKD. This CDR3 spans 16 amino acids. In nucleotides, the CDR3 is TGTGCCATCAGTGAAATGGCGGGAAAGGCGACCGGGGAGCTGTTTTTT. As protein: CAISEMAGKATGELFF.

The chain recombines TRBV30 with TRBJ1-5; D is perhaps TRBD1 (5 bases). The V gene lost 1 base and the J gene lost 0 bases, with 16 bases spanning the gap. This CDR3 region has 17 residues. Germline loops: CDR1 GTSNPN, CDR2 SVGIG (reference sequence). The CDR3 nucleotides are TGTGCCTGGAGTGAGACGAGAACAGGTGCTAGCAATCAGCCCCAGCATTTT. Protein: CAWSETRTGASNQPQHF.